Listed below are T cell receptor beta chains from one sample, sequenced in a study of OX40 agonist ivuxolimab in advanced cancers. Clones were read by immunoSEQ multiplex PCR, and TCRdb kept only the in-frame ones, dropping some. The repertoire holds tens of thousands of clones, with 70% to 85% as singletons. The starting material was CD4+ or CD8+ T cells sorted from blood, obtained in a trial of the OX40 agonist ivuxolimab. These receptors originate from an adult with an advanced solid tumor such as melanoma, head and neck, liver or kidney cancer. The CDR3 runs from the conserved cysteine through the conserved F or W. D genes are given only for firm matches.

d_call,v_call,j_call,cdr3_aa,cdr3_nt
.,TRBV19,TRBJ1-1,CASSTRTSIMNTEAFF,TGTGCCAGTAGTACCCGAACGTCAATTATGAACACTGAAGCTTTCTTT
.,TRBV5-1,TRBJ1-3,CASSLGTANSGNTIYF,TGCGCCAGCAGCTTGGGGACAGCGAACTCTGGAAACACCATATATTTT
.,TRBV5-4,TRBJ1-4,CASSTQSDGNEKLFF,TGTGCCAGCAGCACACAGTCGGACGGGAATGAAAAACTGTTTTTT
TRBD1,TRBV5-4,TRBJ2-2,CASSFGGDRGSNTGELFF,TGTGCCAGCAGCTTTGGAGGGGACAGGGGCTCTAACACCGGGGAGCTGTTTTTT
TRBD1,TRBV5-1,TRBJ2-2,CASSPRETGASGELFF,TGCGCCAGCAGTCCGAGGGAAACAGGGGCAAGCGGGGAGCTGTTTTTT
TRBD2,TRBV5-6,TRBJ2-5,CASSFGLAGEETQYF,TGTGCCAGCAGCTTCGGACTAGCGGGGGAGGAGACCCAGTACTTC
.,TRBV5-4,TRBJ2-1,CASSLLANEQFF,TGTGCCAGCAGCTTGTTGGCCAATGAGCAGTTCTTC
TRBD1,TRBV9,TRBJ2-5,CASSAIQGAGETQYF,TGTGCCAGCAGCGCCATACAGGGGGCTGGAGAGACCCAGTACTTC
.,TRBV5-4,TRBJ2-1,CASSRKTSSSYNEQFF,TGTGCCAGCAGCCGTAAAACTAGTAGCTCCTACAATGAGCAGTTCTTC
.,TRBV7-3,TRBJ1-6,CASSSVANSPLHF,TGTGCCAGCAGCTCCGTAGCTAATTCACCCCTCCACTTT
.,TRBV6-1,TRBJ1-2,CASSRSGSGYTF,TGTGCCAGCAGTCGATCGGGGAGCGGCTACACCTTC
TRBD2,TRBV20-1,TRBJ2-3,CSAMTSPTQYF,TGCAGTGCGATGACTAGCCCCACGCAGTATTTT
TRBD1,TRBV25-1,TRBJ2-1,CASRTSDRGSYNEQFF,TGTGCCAGCAGGACGAGCGACAGGGGGTCCTACAATGAGCAGTTCTTC
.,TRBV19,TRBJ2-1,CASSIERTHYNEQFF,TGTGCCAGTAGTATAGAAAGGACCCACTACAATGAGCAGTTCTTC
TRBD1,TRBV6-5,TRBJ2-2,CASSQGGDTGELFF,TGTGCCAGCAGTCAAGGGGGCGACACCGGGGAGCTGTTTTTT
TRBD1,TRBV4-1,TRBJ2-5,CASSRLTGGGEETQYF,TGCGCCAGCAGCCGTCTTACAGGGGGCGGGGAGGAGACCCAGTACTTC
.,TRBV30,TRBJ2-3,CAWSKGVTDTQYF,TGTGCCTGGAGCAAGGGCGTCACAGATACGCAGTATTTT
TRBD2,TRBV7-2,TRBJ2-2,CASSLMGLAGTGELFF,TGTGCCAGCAGCTTAATGGGACTAGCGGGGACCGGGGAGCTGTTTTTT